The present T cell receptor beta chain was sequenced within a study of blood T cell repertoires in COVID-19. Study information: T cells, B-cell-depleted T cells, or PBMCs provided the cDNA or gDNA that served as material.

The CDR3 is 14 residues long. Germline trimming cut 2 bases from V and 5 bases from J; bases unmatched to any gene: 2. From germline, CDR1 is MNHEY and CDR2 SMNVEV (reference sequence). This clone has a handful of counts. Measured with immunoSEQ multiplex PCR; TCRdb has only the in-frame clones, and not every one. The sample lists around 250,000 clones; over 75% were seen once. Specimen: peripheral blood. The TCR comes from a middle-aged man with active or convalescent COVID-19. The V call is TRBV27, the J call TRBJ2-4, with TRBD1 identical over 8 bases. The chain's CDR3 is CASSLAGGQNIQYF. The CDR3 nucleotides are TGTGCCAGCAGTTTAGCAGGGGGCCAAAACATTCAGTACTTC.